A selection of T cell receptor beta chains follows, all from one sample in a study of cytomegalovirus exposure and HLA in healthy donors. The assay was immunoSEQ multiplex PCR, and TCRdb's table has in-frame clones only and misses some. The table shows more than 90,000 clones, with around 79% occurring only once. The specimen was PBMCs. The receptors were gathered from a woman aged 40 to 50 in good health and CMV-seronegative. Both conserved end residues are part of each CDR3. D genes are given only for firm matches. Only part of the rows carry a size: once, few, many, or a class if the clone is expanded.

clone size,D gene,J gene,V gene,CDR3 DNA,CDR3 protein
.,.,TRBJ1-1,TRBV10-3,TGTGCCATCAGTAAACCAGAAGCGGGTACTGAAGCTTTCTTT,CAISKPEAGTEAFF
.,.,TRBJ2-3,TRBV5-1,TGCGCCAGCAGCTTGTCTGCGGACACAGATACGCAGTATTTT,CASSLSADTDTQYF
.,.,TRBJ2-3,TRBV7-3,TGTGCCAGCAGCTTAGTCCCCGAGGGGGTTACGCAGTATTTT,CASSLVPEGVTQYF
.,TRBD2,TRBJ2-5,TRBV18,TGTGCCAGCTCACCTAGGAGCGGGAGGGAGACCCAGTACTTC,CASSPRSGRETQYF
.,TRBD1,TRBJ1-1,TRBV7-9,TGTGCCAGCAGCTTAAAAAGGGGGCCCACTGAAGCTTTCTTT,CASSLKRGPTEAFF
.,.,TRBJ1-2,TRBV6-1,TGTGCCAGCAGGTACACATTCCAGGGTCTGGATGGCTACACCTTC,CASRYTFQGLDGYTF
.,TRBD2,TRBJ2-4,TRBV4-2,TGTGCCAGCAGCCAAACCCCGCGAGCGGGGGGGCTATCAGGCAAAAACATTCAGTACTTC,CASSQTPRAGGLSGKNIQYF
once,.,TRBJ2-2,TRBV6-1,TGTGCCAGCAGTGAATTGATGGGGGCCGCCACCGGGGAGCTGTTTTTT,CASSELMGAATGELFF
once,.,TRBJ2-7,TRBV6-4,TGTGCCAGCAGCGCGATGGTCTACGAGCAGTACTTC,CASSAMVYEQYF
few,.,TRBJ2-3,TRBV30,TGTGCCTGGACCGCGGGTTCCGCTAGCACAGATACGCAGTATTTT,CAWTAGSASTDTQYF
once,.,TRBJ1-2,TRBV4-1,TGCGCCAGCAGCCAAGATCCACCCTCCGGACAAAGAAATGGCTACACCTTC,CASSQDPPSGQRNGYTF
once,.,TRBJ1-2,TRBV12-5,TGTGCTAGTGGTTGGGCGGGATCGAACTATGGCTACACCTTC,CASGWAGSNYGYTF
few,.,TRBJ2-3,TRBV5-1,TGCGCCAGCAGCTTTAATCCGGGGGATACGCAGTATTTT,CASSFNPGDTQYF
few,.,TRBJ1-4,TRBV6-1,TGTGCCAGCAGTGAACCGGGTACTACCTCGGAAAAACTGTTTTTT,CASSEPGTTSEKLFF
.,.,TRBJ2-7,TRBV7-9,TGTGCCAGCAGGTTCTCGGGGGACGAGCAGTACTTC,CASRFSGDEQYF
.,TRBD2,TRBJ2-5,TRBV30,TGTGCCGGCAAAACGGGACTAGCGATCCAAGAGACCCAGTACTTC,CAGKTGLAIQETQYF
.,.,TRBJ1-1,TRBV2,TGTGCCAGCAGTGAAGCGCGGGGGGCCTCGCCCGCTTTCTTT,CASSEARGASPAFF
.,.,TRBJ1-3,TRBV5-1,TGCGCCAGCAGCTTGGCCCCGCCCGGGACTATCTCTGGAAACGCCATATATTTT,CASSLAPPGTISGNAIYF
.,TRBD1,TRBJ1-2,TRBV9,TGTGCCAGCAGCCCTTCCCCCGGACAGGGGGCAAATGGCTACACCTTC,CASSPSPGQGANGYTF
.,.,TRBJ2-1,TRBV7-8,TGTGCCAGCAGCTCCTACCTAGGGGCGGAGATGAATGAGCAGTTCTTC,CASSSYLGAEMNEQFF
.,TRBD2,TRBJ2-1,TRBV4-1,TGCGCCAGCAGCCATGGTCTGCTAGCGGGAATCTACAATGAGCAGTTCTTC,CASSHGLLAGIYNEQFF
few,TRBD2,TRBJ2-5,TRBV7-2,TGTGCCAGCAGCTGGACTAGCGGGGAGGGGACCCAGTACTTC,CASSWTSGEGTQYF
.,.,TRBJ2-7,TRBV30,TGTGCCTGGAGTGTAGGGGGGGCCTACGAGCAGTACTTC,CAWSVGGAYEQYF
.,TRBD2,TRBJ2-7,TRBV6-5,TGTGCCAGCAGTTACACTAGCGGGGGCTACGAGCAGTACTTC,CASSYTSGGYEQYF
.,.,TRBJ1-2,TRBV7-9,TGTGCCAGCAGCTTAGAAGGGGTCGGCTACACCTTC,CASSLEGVGYTF
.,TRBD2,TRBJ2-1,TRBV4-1,TGCGCCAGCAGCCATGAAGTCGGACTAGGCAATGAGCAGTTCTTC,CASSHEVGLGNEQFF
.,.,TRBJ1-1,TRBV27,TGTGCCAGCAGTTTGGACGACAGGCGCACTGAAGCTTTCTTT,CASSLDDRRTEAFF
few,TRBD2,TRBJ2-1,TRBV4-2,TGTGCCAGCAGCCAACATCGGCTAGCGGGGGACAATGAGCAGTTCTTC,CASSQHRLAGDNEQFF
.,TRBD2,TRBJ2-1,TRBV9,TGTGCCAGCAGCGTAGAGGGCGGGAGCAATGAGCAGTTCTTC,CASSVEGGSNEQFF
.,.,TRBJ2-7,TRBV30,TGTGCCTGGAGTTCGCTGCGGGGCCCTTACGAGCAGTACTTC,CAWSSLRGPYEQYF
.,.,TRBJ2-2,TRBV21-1,TGTGCCAGCAGCAGAAACCCGGGACTAGCGGGAGGGCCCGGCACCGGGGAGCTGTTTTTT,CASSRNPGLAGGPGTGELFF
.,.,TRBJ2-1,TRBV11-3,TGTGCCAGCAGCTTAGGACTATCGTCTTACAATGAGCAGTTCTTC,CASSLGLSSYNEQFF
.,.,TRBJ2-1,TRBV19,TGTGCCAGTAGTCCCGCAGGTATTGAGCAGTTCTTC,CASSPAGIEQFF
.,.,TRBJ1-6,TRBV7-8,TGTGCCAGCAGCTTAGGAGGTATCTATAATTCACCCCTCCACTTT,CASSLGGIYNSPLHF
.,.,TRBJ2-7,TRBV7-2,TGTGCCAGCAGCTTAGTTCCTAGCCAAATTGCGGGGGAGCAGTACTTC,CASSLVPSQIAGEQYF
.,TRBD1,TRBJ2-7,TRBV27,TGTGCCAGCAGCCTTGGACAGGGCAGCGCCTACGAGCAGTACTTC,CASSLGQGSAYEQYF
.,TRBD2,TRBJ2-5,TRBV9,TGTGCCAGCAGCTCAAGACTAGCGGGAGGGCCAGGGAACCAAGAGACCCAGTACTTC,CASSSRLAGGPGNQETQYF
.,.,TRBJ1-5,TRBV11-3,TGTGCCAGCAGCCCCCGGCTCGGACAGTATAGCAATCAGCCCCAGCATTTT,CASSPRLGQYSNQPQHF
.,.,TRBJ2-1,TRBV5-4,TGTGCCAGCAGTTCTGGTGACGGAGGCTATAACAATGAGCAGTTCTTC,CASSSGDGGYNNEQFF
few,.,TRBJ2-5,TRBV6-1,TGTGCCAGCAGTGTAACAGGGTTCCAAGAGACCCAGTACTTC,CASSVTGFQETQYF
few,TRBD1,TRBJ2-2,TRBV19,TGTGCCACCGGACAGGGGACCGGGGAGCTGTTTTTT,CATGQGTGELFF
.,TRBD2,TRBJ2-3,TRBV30,TGTGCCTGGAGGAAAACTAGCGTAGATACGCAGTATTTT,CAWRKTSVDTQYF
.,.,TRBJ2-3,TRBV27,TGTGCCAGCAGTTTTCGCAGGCTTGGGGGCCTCGGGGCCACAGATACGCAGTATTTT,CASSFRRLGGLGATDTQYF
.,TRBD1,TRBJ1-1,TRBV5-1,TGCGCCAGCAGACAGGGGGGGAGAAACACTGAAGCTTTCTTT,CASRQGGRNTEAFF
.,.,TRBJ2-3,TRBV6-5,TGTGCCAGCAGTTACCTCCGGACGGCAAGGGGAGATACGCAGTATTTT,CASSYLRTARGDTQYF
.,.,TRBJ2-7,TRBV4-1,TGCGCCAGCAGCCAAGATGGGCTAGCCTTTTCCCTTCGACAGTACTTC,CASSQDGLAFSLRQYF
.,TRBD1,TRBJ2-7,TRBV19,TGTGCCAGTAGCCTAGGGGTCGGGACAGGGGCCTACGAGCAGTACTTC,CASSLGVGTGAYEQYF
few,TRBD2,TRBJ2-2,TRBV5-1,TGCGCCAGCAGCTTGGGTGCTAGCGGGAGGAATAACGGGGAGCTGTTTTTT,CASSLGASGRNNGELFF
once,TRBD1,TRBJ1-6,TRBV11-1,TGTGCCAGCAGCCACGACAGGGTCGGATCACCCCTCCACTTT,CASSHDRVGSPLHF
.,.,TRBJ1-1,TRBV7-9,TGTGCCAGCAGTCAAGTCGGTGTGAACACTGAAGCTTTCTTT,CASSQVGVNTEAFF
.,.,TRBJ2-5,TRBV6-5,TGTGCCAGCAGAACGGAGGGGGGGGGAGAGACCCAGTACTTC,CASRTEGGGETQYF
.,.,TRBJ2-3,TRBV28,TGTGCCAGCAGTTTACATTTGATCGGAGGGCCCATAGATACGCAGTATTTT,CASSLHLIGGPIDTQYF
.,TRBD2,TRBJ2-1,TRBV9,TGTGCCAGCAGCGTAGTGGGTAGCGGGAGTACCAATGAGCAGTTCTTC,CASSVVGSGSTNEQFF
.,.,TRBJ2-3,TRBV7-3,TGTGCCAGCAGGCAAGACAGCCTTACAGATACGCAGTATTTT,CASRQDSLTDTQYF
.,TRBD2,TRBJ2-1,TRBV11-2,TGTGCCAGCAGCTCCGGACTAGCGGGGGGACTACAGTTCTTC,CASSSGLAGGLQFF
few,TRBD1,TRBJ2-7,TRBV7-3,TGTGCCAGCAGCTCAGGACAGGGGAAGCAGTACTTC,CASSSGQGKQYF
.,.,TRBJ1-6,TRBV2,TGTGCCAGCAGTGGCGACACAGGGAGCAGTAATTCACCCCTCCACTTT,CASSGDTGSSNSPLHF
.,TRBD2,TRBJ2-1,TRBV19,TGTGCCAGTAGTATTAGAACTAGCGGTGACAATGAGCAGTTCTTC,CASSIRTSGDNEQFF
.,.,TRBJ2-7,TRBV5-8,TGTGCCAGCAGCCTGCGCAGACTCGAGCAGTACTTC,CASSLRRLEQYF